The rows below give T cell receptor beta chains drawn from one sample of a study of T-cell memory formation after mild COVID-19. Each CDR3 protein gets one entry after TCRdb re-called the 5' RACE reads with MiXCR. Of 190,000 or so distinct CDR3 sequences detected, about 20% appear once; the ten largest clones hold 20% to 25%. Sequencing input: PBMCs or a T cell subset sorted from them (not recorded which). These receptors were collected from an adult woman who had mild COVID-19 (a few samples of this study predate the infection). Cell type and time point are not known. CDR3s include the opening cysteine and the closing phenylalanine or tryptophan. The order of the fields is clone size, J gene, D gene, V gene, CDR3 DNA, CDR3 protein. A D gene is named only where the DNA matches it firmly. Size is omitted from some rows. Given values are once, few, many or a class for expanded clones.

abundance: few; j_gene: TRBJ1-1; d_gene: NA; v_gene: TRBV5-6; CDR3nt: TGTGCCAGCAGCTTTGCGGGAGACGGGCCTGAAGCTTTCTTT; CDR3aa: CASSFAGDGPEAFF
abundance: NA; j_gene: TRBJ1-6; d_gene: NA; v_gene: TRBV4-1; CDR3nt: TGCGCCAGCAGCCAAAGACAGGAGAAGACACCCCTCAACTTT; CDR3aa: CASSQRQEKTPLNF
abundance: few; j_gene: TRBJ2-7; d_gene: TRBD2; v_gene: TRBV10-3; CDR3nt: TGTGCCATCAGCACCGGACTAGCGGGGTCCTACGAGCAGTACTTC; CDR3aa: CAISTGLAGSYEQYF
abundance: NA; j_gene: TRBJ1-2; d_gene: NA; v_gene: TRBV7-9; CDR3nt: TGTGCCAGCAGCATTACTCACCAAGGGGATGGCTACACCTTC; CDR3aa: CASSITHQGDGYTF
abundance: NA; j_gene: TRBJ1-4; d_gene: NA; v_gene: TRBV12-3/TRBV12-4; CDR3nt: TGTGCCAGCAGTTTTACAGGGTTGGTAAAACTGTTTTTT; CDR3aa: CASSFTGLVKLFF
abundance: NA; j_gene: TRBJ2-7; d_gene: NA; v_gene: TRBV12-3/TRBV12-4; CDR3nt: TGTGCCAGCAGTTTCCTCGATAAGATCTACGAGCAGTACTTC; CDR3aa: CASSFLDKIYEQYF
abundance: few; j_gene: TRBJ2-5; d_gene: NA; v_gene: TRBV5-6; CDR3nt: TGTGCCAGCAGCTTCTTGGCGCTCTGGAAAGTGCAAGAGACCCAGTACTTC; CDR3aa: CASSFLALWKVQETQYF
abundance: NA; j_gene: TRBJ2-7; d_gene: NA; v_gene: TRBV12-3/TRBV12-4; CDR3nt: TGTGCCAGCAGTCCCTCAGCAGGTAGCCGATACTACGAGCAGTACTTC; CDR3aa: CASSPSAGSRYYEQYF
abundance: NA; j_gene: TRBJ2-1; d_gene: TRBD1; v_gene: TRBV13; CDR3nt: TGTGCCAGCAAGGACAGGGGAGTGGATGAGCAGTTCTTC; CDR3aa: CASKDRGVDEQFF
abundance: NA; j_gene: TRBJ2-7; d_gene: NA; v_gene: TRBV6-2/TRBV6-3; CDR3nt: TGTGCCAGCAGACCCAGCACCCCGACTAGTGCTAAGACCTACGAGCAGTACTTC; CDR3aa: CASRPSTPTSAKTYEQYF
abundance: NA; j_gene: TRBJ2-1; d_gene: TRBD2; v_gene: TRBV7-9; CDR3nt: TGTGCCAGCAACCTACTAGCGGGGCTTGACAATGAGCAGTTCTTC; CDR3aa: CASNLLAGLDNEQFF
abundance: NA; j_gene: TRBJ1-5; d_gene: NA; v_gene: TRBV15; CDR3nt: TGTGCCACCAGCAGAGATCGAGGGGTAAATCAGCCCCAGCATTTT; CDR3aa: CATSRDRGVNQPQHF
abundance: NA; j_gene: TRBJ2-7; d_gene: NA; v_gene: TRBV7-9; CDR3nt: TGTGCCAGCAGCTTGGGTGTTGGACGGACGATCTACGAGCAGTACTTC; CDR3aa: CASSLGVGRTIYEQYF
abundance: NA; j_gene: TRBJ2-1; d_gene: NA; v_gene: TRBV7-8; CDR3nt: TGTGCCAGCAGCTTGATTATGCCACCGTCCTACAATGAGCAGTTCTTC; CDR3aa: CASSLIMPPSYNEQFF
abundance: NA; j_gene: TRBJ2-3; d_gene: NA; v_gene: TRBV19; CDR3nt: TGTGCCAGTAGTATGCTAGTTGGATCCCCGGATACGCAGTATTTT; CDR3aa: CASSMLVGSPDTQYF
abundance: NA; j_gene: TRBJ1-2; d_gene: NA; v_gene: TRBV13; CDR3nt: TGTGCCAGCAGCTTAGGGGCAGGAGAATCCTATGGCTACACCTTC; CDR3aa: CASSLGAGESYGYTF
abundance: NA; j_gene: TRBJ1-1; d_gene: NA; v_gene: TRBV7-9; CDR3nt: TGTGCCAGCAGCCCATTCGGGTGGCCTGGAGACACTGAAGCTTTCTTT; CDR3aa: CASSPFGWPGDTEAFF
abundance: few; j_gene: TRBJ2-4; d_gene: TRBD1; v_gene: TRBV5-1; CDR3nt: TGCGCCAGCAGCACCGACAGGGGGAACATTCAGTACTTC; CDR3aa: CASSTDRGNIQYF
abundance: NA; j_gene: TRBJ1-1; d_gene: TRBD1; v_gene: TRBV7-6; CDR3nt: TGTGCCAGCAGCCCTCTGACAGGGCTCATGAACACTGAAGCTTTCTTT; CDR3aa: CASSPLTGLMNTEAFF
abundance: few; j_gene: TRBJ2-7; d_gene: NA; v_gene: TRBV11-2; CDR3nt: TGTGCCAGCAGCCGACTGGCGGGAACTTACGAGCAGTACTTC; CDR3aa: CASSRLAGTYEQYF
abundance: few; j_gene: TRBJ2-1; d_gene: NA; v_gene: TRBV15; CDR3nt: TGTGCCACCAGCAGAGCAGGTAGCTCCTACAATGAGCAGTTCTTC; CDR3aa: CATSRAGSSYNEQFF
abundance: few; j_gene: TRBJ1-6; d_gene: NA; v_gene: TRBV30; CDR3nt: TGTGCCTGGAGTGTACTGGGGCAGGGGAATTCACCCCTCCACTTT; CDR3aa: CAWSVLGQGNSPLHF
abundance: many; j_gene: TRBJ2-2; d_gene: TRBD2; v_gene: TRBV9; CDR3nt: TGTGCCAGCAGTCCGAGCGGGGGGCCGAACACCGGGGAGCTGTTTTTT; CDR3aa: CASSPSGGPNTGELFF
abundance: NA; j_gene: TRBJ2-7; d_gene: NA; v_gene: TRBV5-1; CDR3nt: TGCGCCAGCAGCTTGGATTGGGGGCCCCACGAGCAGTACTTC; CDR3aa: CASSLDWGPHEQYF
abundance: NA; j_gene: TRBJ1-1; d_gene: NA; v_gene: TRBV9; CDR3nt: TGTGCCAGCAGCGAGAATCCAATACCAGGGAGCGCTGAAGCTTTCTTT; CDR3aa: CASSENPIPGSAEAFF
abundance: few; j_gene: TRBJ2-7; d_gene: TRBD1; v_gene: TRBV2; CDR3nt: TGTGCCAGCAATAAACCGGGACAGGGGAGCTCCTACGAGCAGTACTTC; CDR3aa: CASNKPGQGSSYEQYF
abundance: NA; j_gene: TRBJ2-7; d_gene: TRBD1; v_gene: TRBV5-1; CDR3nt: TGCGCCAGCAGCTTGGCGGACAGGGGACCTAGAGAGGAGCAGTACTTC; CDR3aa: CASSLADRGPREEQYF
abundance: NA; j_gene: TRBJ1-5; d_gene: TRBD1; v_gene: TRBV5-8; CDR3nt: TGTGCCAGCAGGGGACAGGGGCCCCCCAATCAGCCCCAGCATTTT; CDR3aa: CASRGQGPPNQPQHF
abundance: NA; j_gene: TRBJ2-2; d_gene: TRBD1; v_gene: TRBV7-8; CDR3nt: TGTGCCAGCAGCAAGGGACAGGGGGCTTACACCGGGGAGCTGTTTTTT; CDR3aa: CASSKGQGAYTGELFF
abundance: NA; j_gene: TRBJ1-5; d_gene: NA; v_gene: TRBV9; CDR3nt: TGTGCCAGCAGCGGGGGAGGATGGTCGAATCAGCCCCAGCATTTT; CDR3aa: CASSGGGWSNQPQHF
abundance: NA; j_gene: TRBJ1-1; d_gene: TRBD1; v_gene: TRBV9; CDR3nt: TGTGCCAGCAGCGTCAGGGGGTCGGCGAACACTGAAGCTTTCTTT; CDR3aa: CASSVRGSANTEAFF
abundance: few; j_gene: TRBJ1-1; d_gene: NA; v_gene: TRBV6-6; CDR3nt: TGTGCCAGCAGTGCCCACGGGGGGCGGCTTCGAACAAACACTGAAGCTTTCTTT; CDR3aa: CASSAHGGRLRTNTEAFF
abundance: NA; j_gene: TRBJ2-2; d_gene: TRBD2; v_gene: TRBV6-5; CDR3nt: TGTGCCAGCAGTTACGGGACTACCCACACCGGGGAGCTGTTTTTT; CDR3aa: CASSYGTTHTGELFF
abundance: NA; j_gene: TRBJ2-7; d_gene: NA; v_gene: TRBV24-1; CDR3nt: TGTGCCACCAGTGATTCTGCCCCGCCCTACGAGCAGTACTTC; CDR3aa: CATSDSAPPYEQYF
abundance: few; j_gene: TRBJ2-7; d_gene: NA; v_gene: TRBV5-1; CDR3nt: TGCGCCAGCAGCTTGTCATGGGGGAACCGTTACGAGCAGTACTTC; CDR3aa: CASSLSWGNRYEQYF
abundance: few; j_gene: TRBJ2-1; d_gene: NA; v_gene: TRBV30; CDR3nt: TGTGCCTGGACGAGGGCAGTCTACAATGAGCAGTTCTTC; CDR3aa: CAWTRAVYNEQFF
abundance: NA; j_gene: TRBJ2-7; d_gene: TRBD1; v_gene: TRBV27; CDR3nt: TGTGCCAGCAGTTTATGGGGACAGGGACCCTTCTACGAGCAGTACTTC; CDR3aa: CASSLWGQGPFYEQYF
abundance: few; j_gene: TRBJ2-1; d_gene: TRBD2; v_gene: TRBV6-2/TRBV6-3; CDR3nt: TGTGCCAGCAGTCTGAGACTAGCGGGAGTTGATGAGCAGTTCTTC; CDR3aa: CASSLRLAGVDEQFF
abundance: NA; j_gene: TRBJ2-2; d_gene: TRBD2; v_gene: TRBV15; CDR3nt: TGTGCCACCAGCAGACGAGCGGGAGCGGCCGGGGAGCTGTTTTTT; CDR3aa: CATSRRAGAAGELFF
abundance: few; j_gene: TRBJ1-5; d_gene: NA; v_gene: TRBV24-1; CDR3nt: TGTGCCACCAGTGATCTCTCGGGTCAGCCCCAGCATTTT; CDR3aa: CATSDLSGQPQHF
abundance: NA; j_gene: TRBJ2-7; d_gene: NA; v_gene: TRBV15; CDR3nt: TGTGCCACCAGCAGAGATGTGGAAGGGGGGCCCGAGCAGTACTTC; CDR3aa: CATSRDVEGGPEQYF